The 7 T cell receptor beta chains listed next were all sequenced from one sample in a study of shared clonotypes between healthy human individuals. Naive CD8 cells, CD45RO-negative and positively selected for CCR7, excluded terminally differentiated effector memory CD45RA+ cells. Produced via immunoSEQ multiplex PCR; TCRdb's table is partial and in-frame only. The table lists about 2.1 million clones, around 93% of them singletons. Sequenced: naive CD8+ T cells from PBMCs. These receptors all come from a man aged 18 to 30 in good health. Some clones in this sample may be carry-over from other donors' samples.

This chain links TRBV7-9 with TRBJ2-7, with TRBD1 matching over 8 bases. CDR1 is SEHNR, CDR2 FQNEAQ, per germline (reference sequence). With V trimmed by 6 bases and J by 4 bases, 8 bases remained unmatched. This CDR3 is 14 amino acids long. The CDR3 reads CASSGGQEIYEQYF. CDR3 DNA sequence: TGTGCCAGCAGTGGGGGACAGGAAATTTACGAGCAGTACTTC.

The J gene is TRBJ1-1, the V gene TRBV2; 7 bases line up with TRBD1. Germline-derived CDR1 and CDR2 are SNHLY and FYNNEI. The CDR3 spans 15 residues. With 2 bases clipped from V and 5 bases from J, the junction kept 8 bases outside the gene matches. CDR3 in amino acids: CASSERTGARTEAFF. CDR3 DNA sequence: TGTGCCAGCAGTGAAAGGACAGGAGCAAGGACTGAAGCTTTCTTT.

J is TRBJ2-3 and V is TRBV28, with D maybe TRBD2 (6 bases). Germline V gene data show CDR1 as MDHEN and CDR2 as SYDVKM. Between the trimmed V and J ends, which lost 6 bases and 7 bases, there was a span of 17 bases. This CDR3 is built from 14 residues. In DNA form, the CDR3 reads TGTGCCAGCAGCCTATTCACTAGCACGAATACGCAGTATTTT. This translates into CASSLFTSTNTQYF.

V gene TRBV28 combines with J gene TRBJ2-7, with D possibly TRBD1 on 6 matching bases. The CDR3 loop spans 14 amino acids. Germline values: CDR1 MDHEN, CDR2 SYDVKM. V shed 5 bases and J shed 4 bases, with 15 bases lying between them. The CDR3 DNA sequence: TGTGCCAGCAGTGAACAGGGTGGTACTTACGAGCAGTACTTC. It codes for CASSEQGGTYEQYF.

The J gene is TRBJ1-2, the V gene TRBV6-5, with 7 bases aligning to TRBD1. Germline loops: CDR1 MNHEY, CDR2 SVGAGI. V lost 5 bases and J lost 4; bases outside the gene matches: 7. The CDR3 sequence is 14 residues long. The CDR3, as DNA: TGTGCCAGCAGTCAGGGGGACAGCGCCTATGGCTACACCTTC. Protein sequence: CASSQGDSAYGYTF.

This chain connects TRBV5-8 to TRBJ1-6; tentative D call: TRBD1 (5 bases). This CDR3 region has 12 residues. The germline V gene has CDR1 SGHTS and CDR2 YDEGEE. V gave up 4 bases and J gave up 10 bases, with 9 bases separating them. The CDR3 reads CASSAQGSPLHF. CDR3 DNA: TGTGCCAGCAGCGCCCAGGGCTCACCCCTCCACTTT.

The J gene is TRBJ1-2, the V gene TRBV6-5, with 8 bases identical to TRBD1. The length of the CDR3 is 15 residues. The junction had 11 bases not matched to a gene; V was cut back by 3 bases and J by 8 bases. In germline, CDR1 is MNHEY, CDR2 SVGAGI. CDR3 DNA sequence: TGTGCCAGCAGTTATGGACAGGGTTTTTCTTTCGGCTACACCTTC. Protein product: CASSYGQGFSFGYTF.